The clone carrying this T cell receptor beta chain was counted between two and nine times. The antigen is not known. The record originates from a study of identical twins. Deletions cut 1 base from V and 7 bases from J, with 14 bases between. CDR1 and CDR2 from the germline V gene are LGHDT and YNNKEL (reference sequence). The CDR3 runs to 15 residues. TCRdb itself ran the 5' RACE reads through MiXCR, one entry per CDR3 protein. The sample holds under 300,000 distinct CDR3 sequences, 6% to 7% seen once. Study-wide results and limits: For out-of-frame alpha sequences shared by twins, low generation probability was in excess. Conclusions were based on cross-sectional statistical analysis, without following the same donors.

The same sample was also used in a study of T cells expressing NK-cell markers. That source reports: In several donors, dominant CD3+CD56+NKG2C+ clonotypes ranked among the top 10 CD8+ clonotypes.

Sequencing used CD8+ T cells sorted from blood. This chain joins TRBV3-1 and TRBJ1-3; D is possibly TRBD1 (5 bases). The origin of this receptor is a woman between 18 and 29 years old in good health. The CDR3 reads CASSQVRDRGNTIYF. For the CDR3, the DNA is TGTGCCAGCAGCCAAGTTCGGGACCGAGGGAACACCATATATTTT. The whole variable domain, filled in from reference TRBV3-1 and TRBJ1-3, reads DTAVSQTPKYLVTQMGNDKSIKCEQNLGHDTMYWYKQDSKKFLKIMFSYNNKELIINETVPNRFSPKSPDKAHLNLHINSLELGDSAVYFCASSQVRDRGNTIYFGEGSWLTVV.